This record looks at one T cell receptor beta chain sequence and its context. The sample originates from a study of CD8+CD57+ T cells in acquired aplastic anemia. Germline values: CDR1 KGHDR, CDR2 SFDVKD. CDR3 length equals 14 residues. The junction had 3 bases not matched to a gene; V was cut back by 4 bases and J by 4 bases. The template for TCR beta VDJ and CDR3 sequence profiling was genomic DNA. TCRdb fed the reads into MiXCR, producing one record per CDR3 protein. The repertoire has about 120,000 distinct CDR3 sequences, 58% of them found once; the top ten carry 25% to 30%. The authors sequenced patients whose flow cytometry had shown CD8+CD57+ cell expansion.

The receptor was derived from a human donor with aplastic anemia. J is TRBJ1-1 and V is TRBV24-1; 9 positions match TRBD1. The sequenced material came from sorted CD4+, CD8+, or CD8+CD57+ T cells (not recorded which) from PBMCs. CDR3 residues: CATSDNRGPTEAFF. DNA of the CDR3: TGTGCCACCAGTGACAACAGGGGGCCCACTGAAGCTTTCTTT.